This paragraph covers one T cell receptor beta chain sequence. The antigen remains undetermined. Profiling relied on immunoSEQ multiplex PCR, and the TCRdb table lists in-frame clones only, not all of them. The data contain some 520,000 clones, 70% to 90% of them seen just once; the ten biggest clones take up around 13%. The CDR3 length is 13 residues. V dropped 0 bases and J dropped 8 bases, with 8 bases sitting between them. In germline, CDR1 is SGHDT, CDR2 YYEEEE. The data derive from a study of Ad26.COV2.S vaccination and SARS-CoV-2 variants. Points from the study as a whole: Vaccine and placebo groups showed comparable non-spike TCR breadth.

The treatment denotes: roughly 20 received Ad26.COV2.S at low or high dose, single or two shots; roughly five received placebo; per-sample allocation not given. On day 63 after the first injection, vaccine and placebo recipients gave samples. The specimen comprised peripheral blood, sampled in a trial of Ad26.COV2.S vaccine versus placebo. The genes are TRBV5-6 and TRBJ1-4; unclear D gene. This clonotype originated in a person between 18 and 59 years old who received the Ad26.COV2.S COVID-19 vaccine or a placebo. For the CDR3, the DNA is TGTGCCAGCAGCTTGGGGGCTGTGGAAAAACTGTTTTTT. This encodes CASSLGAVEKLFF.